The next 17 T cell receptor beta chains were all read from a single sample in a study of blood T cells in healthy people across ages. Combining a sample-barcoded 5' primer with a J-beta primer mix, a second PCR ran for roughly 7 to 12 cycles. TCRdb independently ran MiXCR on the 5' RACE reads; one entry per CDR3 protein. The repertoire holds about 580,000 distinct CDR3 sequences, with around half as singletons. The sample comprised blood. These receptors were collected from a man older than 75 in good health.

This clonotype was detected many times. The chain couples TRBV6-6 to TRBJ1-2; D is unresolved. Germline CDR1 and CDR2: MNHNY and SVGAGI (reference sequence). V was shortened by 2 bases and J by 0 bases, with 7 bases between the two germline ends. The CDR3 is 14 amino acids. CDR3 in amino acids: CASSYTEANYGYTF. CDR3 nucleotides: TGTGCCAGCAGTTACACGGAGGCTAACTATGGCTACACCTTC.

This clonotype occurred once. The gene calls are TRBV20-1 and TRBJ1-2; D call uncertain. Between the trimmed V and J ends, which lost 6 bases and 5 bases, there was a span of 16 bases. Per germline, CDR1 DFQATT and CDR2 SNEGSKA (reference sequence). This CDR3 is built from 13 residues. The CDR3 reads CSAPIPGSYGYTF. The CDR3 DNA sequence: TGCAGTGCACCCATCCCGGGGAGTTATGGCTACACCTTC.

The chain carries TRBV25-1 and TRBJ1-5; D is perhaps TRBD1 (6 bases). Trimming removed 11 bases from V and 5 bases from J, with 16 bases in between. CDR1 and CDR2 from the germline V gene are MGHDK and SYGVNS. This CDR3 contains 13 residues. The CDR3: CASQQGLHQPQHF. Written as DNA, the CDR3 is TGTGCCTCTCAGCAGGGGTTGCATCAGCCCCAGCATTTT.

The chain carries TRBV4-1 and TRBJ1-1; the match to TRBD1 covers 7 bases. This CDR3 is built from 15 residues. Per germline, CDR1 MGHRA and CDR2 YSYEKL. V was pared by 5 bases and J by 4 bases, with 10 bases of the junction left unmatched. The chain's CDR3 is CASSYTEQGGTEAFF. The CDR3 DNA sequence: TGCGCCAGCAGCTACACGGAGCAGGGGGGCACTGAAGCTTTCTTT.

The genes are TRBV11-2 and TRBJ1-1; 7 bases are shared with TRBD1. V shed 3 bases, J shed 2 bases, and the junction held 6 bases outside the gene matches. Looked up from germline, CDR1 is SGHAT and CDR2 is FQNNGV. This CDR3 region has 15 residues. CDR3 loop: CASSFVDRDNTEAFF. The CDR3 DNA sequence: TGTGCCAGCAGCTTCGTTGACAGGGACAACACTGAAGCTTTCTTT.

This sequence joins TRBV3-1 and TRBJ2-7; 7 bases match TRBD1. After removal of 4 bases from V and 2 bases from J, the junction contained 5 bases not matched to a gene. This CDR3 is 14 amino acids long. The germline V gene has CDR1 LGHDT and CDR2 YNNKEL (reference sequence). CDR3 sequence (DNA): TGTGCCAGCAGCCTCGGACAGGAGGCCTACGAGCAGTACTTC. Protein product: CASSLGQEAYEQYF.

V usage is TRBV7-9 and J usage is TRBJ2-5; 7 bases map to TRBD2. The CDR3 loop spans 14 amino acids. Germline V CDR1 and CDR2: SEHNR, FQNEAQ (reference sequence). Trimming cost V 5 bases and J 2 bases; bases outside gene matches: 5. CDR3 region: CASSPERGQETQYF. Written as DNA, the CDR3 is TGTGCCAGCAGCCCCGAGCGGGGACAAGAGACCCAGTACTTC.

There are a few counts of this clonotype. V and J are TRBV7-2 and TRBJ1-2; 8 nucleotides agree with TRBD1. The V segment lost 1 base and the J segment 4 bases; nucleotides outside the gene matches: 14. Germline V gene data show CDR1 as SGHTA and CDR2 as FQGNSA. CDR3 length equals 18 residues. CDR3 coding DNA: TGTGCCAGCAGCTTAGAGGGGTCAGGGGGCTCAATTGGCTATGGCTACACCTTC. Its translation is CASSLEGSGGSIGYGYTF.

This clonotype came up a few times. The chain recombines TRBV12-3 or TRBV12-4 with TRBJ2-5, with D tentatively TRBD1 or TRBD2 (5 bases each). The V end was cut by 6 bases, the J end by 5 bases, with 19 bases between. The CDR3 loop spans 15 amino acids. The CDR3: CASSPVRGRMETQYF. The CDR3 region has the DNA TGTGCCAGCAGCCCCGTACGGGGACGGATGGAGACCCAGTACTTC.

V gene TRBV7-3 combines with J gene TRBJ2-1; 8 bases are shared with TRBD2. V lost 5 bases and J lost 4; bases outside the gene matches: 10. This CDR3 contains 16 residues. CDR1 and CDR2 from the germline V gene are SGHTA and FQGTGA. CDR3 loop: CASSKPTSGTYNEQFF. CDR3 coding DNA: TGTGCCAGCAGCAAACCTACTAGCGGCACATACAATGAGCAGTTCTTC.

This clonotype has at least ten counts. The chain joins TRBV7-9 to TRBJ2-1, with a possible D match to TRBD2 (7 bases). Trimming pared 5 bases from V and 0 bases from J, leaving 20 bases between. CDR1 SEHNR and CDR2 FQNEAQ come from the germline V gene (reference sequence). The length of the CDR3 is 18 residues. CDR3 nucleotides: TGTGCCAGCAGCCCCGCCTCTAGGGGGGGTAGCTCCTACAATGAGCAGTTCTTC. As protein: CASSPASRGGSSYNEQFF.

This clonotype was seen at least ten times. V usage is TRBV12-3 or TRBV12-4 and J usage is TRBJ2-5, with 8 bases lining up with TRBD1. The CDR3 spans 15 residues. V gave up 7 bases and J gave up 2 bases; unmatched junction bases: 9. The CDR3 bases are TGTGCCAGCACCTGGGGACAGGTTGGACAAGAGACCCAGTACTTC. Its protein is CASTWGQVGQETQYF.

This clonotype was recorded once. The rearrangement joins TRBV21-1 to TRBJ2-7. TRBV21-1 is a known pseudogene. CDR3 length: 15 residues. The CDR3 region is CASSPKSDRPYEQYF. CDR3 nucleotides: TGTGCCAGCAGCCCCAAATCGGATAGGCCATACGAGCAGTACTTC.

V is TRBV7-9 and J is TRBJ1-1; TRBD1 agrees at 9 bases. The CDR3 loop spans 14 amino acids. Germline loops: CDR1 SEHNR, CDR2 FQNEAQ (reference sequence). V gave up 4 bases and J gave up 1 base; unmatched junction bases: 1. The CDR3 DNA is TGTGCCAGCAGCTCACAGGGGGCGAACACTGAAGCTTTCTTT. It specifies CASSSQGANTEAFF.

This clonotype was observed a single time. Possible read error: a much larger clone is one base away. The rearrangement uses TRBV27 and TRBJ1-4, with a weak D call TRBD1 (5 bases). Per germline, CDR1 MNHEY and CDR2 SMNVEV (reference sequence). The CDR3 length is 15 residues. The CDR3 reads CASSLWQGSGEKPFF. The CDR3 DNA sequence: TGTGCCAGCAGTTTATGGCAGGGTAGTGGTGAAAAACCGTTTTTT.

To note about this clonotype: Germline is not matched at one junction end, which may reflect a read error. The chain employs TRBV7-9 and TRBJ2-5; D is perhaps TRBD2 (5 bases). This CDR3 comprises 14 residues. CDR1 and CDR2 from the germline V gene are SEHNR and FQNEAQ (reference sequence). The CDR3 sequence: CVSSLDTGQETQYF. The CDR3 DNA reads TGTGTCAGCAGCTTAGACACGGGGCAAGAGACCCAGTACTTC.

This clonotype has more than one count but fewer than ten. This rearrangement joins TRBV20-1 to TRBJ2-1; TRBD2 matches at 10 bases. The germline V gene has CDR1 DFQATT and CDR2 SNEGSKA (reference sequence). This CDR3 comprises 14 residues. V lost 0 bases and J lost 13; bases outside the gene matches: 9. The CDR3 loop reads CSARDRLAGVGQFF. DNA of the CDR3: TGCAGTGCTAGAGATCGGCTAGCGGGAGTAGGACAGTTCTTC.